This entry features one T cell receptor beta chain sequence. Its specificity is not known. The sample belongs to a study of T cells in Graves' hyperthyroidism and ophthalmopathy. Study-wide results and caveats: Blood samples included most of the expanded thyroid clonotypes exceeding 0.001. A model of 13 V-J features distinguished ophthalmopathy from stable hyperthyroidism.

The investigators amplified TCR beta CDR3 regions from RNA transcripts. HTBI primers were used for first-round RT-PCR of the TCR CDR3. TCRdb re-called the multiplex PCR reads with MiXCR, one entry per CDR3 protein. The table has 700,000 to 950,000 distinct CDR3 sequences, 35% seen once. The germline V gene encodes CDR1 SGHVS and CDR2 FQNEAQ. CDR3 length: 16 residues. V was cut by 4 bases and J by 3 bases, with 19 bases left in between. Researchers defined stable Graves' hyperthyroidism as no ophthalmopathy progression within 18 months. The receptor's source is a middle-aged woman with Graves' hyperthyroidism. Sample: blood. This chain links TRBV7-8 with TRBJ2-7; no clear D. The CDR3 protein is CASSSSGGTTDYEQYF. The CDR3 region has the DNA TGTGCCAGCAGCTCCTCGGGCGGAACGACCGACTACGAGCAGTACTTC.